Following are 21 T cell receptor beta chains from one sample sequenced in a study of chemoradiotherapy in HPV16-positive cancers. This table comes from immunoSEQ multiplex PCR, and its TCRdb copy is limited to in-frame clones, with some not included. The data contain 320 or so clones, around 90% of them singletons. The source material was tumor tissue, sampled from a patient who underwent chemoradiotherapy. Receptor source: a human donor with HPV-associated anogenital cancer.

The J gene is TRBJ2-2, the V gene TRBV9; D unclear. Trimming removed 1 base from V and 5 bases from J, with 3 bases in between. The germline V gene encodes CDR1 SGDLS and CDR2 YYNGEE. The CDR3 has 12 residues. CDR3 residues: CASSVRTGELFF. In DNA form, the CDR3 reads TGTGCCAGCAGCGTAAGGACCGGGGAGCTGTTTTTT. Full variable domain (outside the CDR3, taken from reference TRBV9 and TRBJ2-2): DSGVTQTPKHLITATGQRVTLRCSPRSGDLSVYWYQQSLDQGLQFLIQYYNGEERAKGNILERFSAQQFPDLHSELNLSSLELGDSALYFCASSVRTGELFFGEGSRLTVL.

This clone was picked up a small number of times. The chain is built from TRBV30 and TRBJ1-1; D gene uncertain. This CDR3 region has 14 residues. Deletions cut 2 bases from V and 8 bases from J, with 18 bases between. Germline lookup yields CDR1 GTSNPN and CDR2 SVGIG (reference sequence). CDR3 amino acids: CAWSLRPPETEAFF. The CDR3 DNA reads as TGTGCCTGGAGTTTGCGTCCCCCTGAGACCGAAGCTTTCTTT.

This clone was seen just once. The V and J genes are TRBV2 and TRBJ2-2, with D perhaps assigned TRBD1 or TRBD2 (5 bases each). V dropped 5 bases and J dropped 5 bases, with 18 bases sitting between them. The CDR3 covers 16 residues. Per germline, CDR1 SNHLY and CDR2 FYNNEI. The CDR3 reads CASSRGETEETGELFF. The CDR3 nucleotides are TGTGCCAGCAGTAGGGGAGAGACAGAGGAGACCGGGGAGCTGTTTTTT.

This chain links TRBV7-4 with TRBJ2-6, with no clear D. Trimming took off 3 bases at V and 5 bases at J, with 20 bases between the two ends. Per the germline V gene, CDR1 is SGHVT and CDR2 is SQSDAQ. The CDR3 has 18 amino acids. In DNA form, the CDR3 reads TGTGCCAGCAGCTTGTATCCCAGCTCACAAAGTCGGGCCAACGTCCTGACTTTC. Its translation is CASSLYPSSQSRANVLTF.

This chain connects TRBV6-1 to TRBJ1-2; TRBD1 might be the D (5 bases). The germline V and J ends were trimmed by 3 bases and 8 bases, with 16 bases remaining between them. CDR1 is MNHNS, CDR2 SASEGT, per germline. The CDR3 length is 14 residues. The CDR3 nucleotides are TGTGCCAGCAGTGAGGGAGGGGTTAGTGGCGGCTACACCTTC. It yields the protein CASSEGGVSGGYTF.

The chain has TRBV5-8 and TRBJ2-7; D unresolved. The CDR3 totals 13 residues. Germline CDR1 reads SGHTS; CDR2 reads YDEGEE. The V and J ends lost 0 bases and 5 bases respectively, with 9 bases between them. In nucleotides, the CDR3 is TGTGCCAGCAGCTTGGCGGCAAGCGACGAGCAGTACTTC. This codes for CASSLAASDEQYF.

Here the CDR3 DNA reads TGTGCCAGCAGCTTAACGGCGGGAGAAACAGATACGCAGTATTTT. It codes for CASSLTAGETDTQYF. The J gene is TRBJ2-3, the V gene TRBV7-2, with 7 bases aligning to TRBD2. Germline CDR1 is SGHTA and CDR2 is FQGNSA. J was trimmed by 3 bases and V by 2 bases; bases with no gene match: 5. This CDR3 has 15 amino acids.

The gene calls are TRBV21-1 and TRBJ1-1; the D segment call TRBD1 is taken from the table without a DNA check. TRBV21-1 is an annotated pseudogene. The CDR3 is made up of 14 amino acids. The CDR3 DNA reads as TGTGCCAGCAGCCAAAACGGGGACAGACGCTTAGCTTTCTTT. Its translation is CASSQNGDRRLAFF.

CDR3 nucleotide sequence: TGCAGCGTTTGTACAGGGTCAACTAGCACAGATACGCAGTATTTT. Its translation: CSVCTGSTSTDTQYF. This chain uses TRBV29-1 with TRBJ2-3; D possibly corresponds to TRBD1 (6 bases). V gave up 5 bases and J gave up 0 bases, with 15 bases separating them. Germline-derived CDR1 and CDR2 are SQVTM and ANQGSEA. The CDR3 is 15 residues long.

The V call is TRBV7-2, the J call TRBJ2-7, with TRBD1 identical over 7 bases. The CDR3 is 14 amino acids. Per the germline V gene, CDR1 is SGHTA and CDR2 is FQGNSA. V shed 3 bases, J shed 0 bases, and the junction held 2 bases outside the gene matches. The CDR3 coding sequence is TGTGCCAGCAGCTTCGGACAGGCCTCCTACGAGCAGTACTTC. Its protein is CASSFGQASYEQYF. Together with reference TRBV7-2 and TRBJ2-7, the CDR3 gives the full variable domain: GAGVSQSPSNKVTEKGKDVELRCDPISGHTALYWYRQSLGQGLEFLIYFQGNSAPDKSGLPSDRFSAERTGGSVSTLTIQRTQQEDSAVYLCASSFGQASYEQYFGPGTRLTVT.

The CDR3 bases are TGCGCCAGCAGCTTGGGGGGAACCATGAACACTGAAGCTTTCTTT. Translation gives CASSLGGTMNTEAFF. The chain recombines TRBV5-1 with TRBJ1-1, with D hard to call. This CDR3 has 15 residues. Trimming stripped 0 bases from V and 0 bases from J, with 9 bases between. Germline V gives CDR1 SGHRS, CDR2 YFSETQ.

The V gene is TRBV5-8, the J gene TRBJ2-2, with D perhaps TRBD1 (6 bases). Trimming removed 4 bases from V and 1 base from J, with 14 bases in between. CDR1 is SGHTS and CDR2 is YDEGEE in the germline V gene. CDR3 length: 16 amino acids. Here the CDR3 DNA reads TGTGCCAGCAGCCCAGGGACAACTTTGAACACCGGGGAGCTGTTTTTT. As protein: CASSPGTTLNTGELFF. The full variable domain, in which reference TRBV5-8 and TRBJ2-2 provide the parts outside the CDR3, is EAGVTQSPTHLIKTRGQQATLRCSPISGHTSVYWYQQALGLGLQFLLWYDEGEERNRGNFPPRFSGRQFPNYSSELNVNALELEDSALYLCASSPGTTLNTGELFFGEGSRLTVL.

The chain uses TRBV21-1 and TRBJ1-5; no DNA check was done on the table's D call, TRBD1. TRBV21-1 is termed a pseudogene. The CDR3 has 17 residues. This CDR3 reads CASSKTSRDRGNQPQHF. CDR3 nucleotide sequence: TGTGCCAGCAGCAAGACCTCCCGCGACAGGGGCAATCAGCCCCAGCATTTT.

Only a few counts were recorded for this clone. The chain joins TRBV19 to TRBJ1-5; 9 bases agree with TRBD1. The CDR3 has 15 residues. CDR1 is LNHDA, CDR2 SQIVND, per germline (reference sequence). V lost 3 bases and J lost 2; bases outside the gene matches: 2. The CDR3 spells CASSMRTGGNQPQHF. CDR3 coding DNA: TGTGCCAGTAGTATGAGGACAGGGGGCAATCAGCCCCAGCATTTT.

V and J are TRBV5-6 and TRBJ2-5, with 9 bases aligning to TRBD1. This CDR3 comprises 14 residues. J gave up 6 bases and V 4 bases, and 7 bases lay outside the gene matches. CDR1 SGHDT and CDR2 YYEEEE come from the germline V gene. The CDR3 sequence: CASSPGQGWKTQYF. DNA for the CDR3: TGTGCCAGCAGCCCCGGACAGGGGTGGAAGACCCAGTACTTC.

The CDR3: CAISPRGTGGGELFF. CDR3 nucleotides: TGTGCCATCTCACCCCGTGGTACCGGGGGCGGGGAGCTGTTTTTT. The chain carries TRBV19 and TRBJ2-2, with TRBD2 as a possible D gene (6 bases). The CDR3 has 15 amino acids. Trimming removed 10 bases at V and 7 bases at J, with 22 bases between. Germline V CDR1 and CDR2: LNHDA, SQIVND (reference sequence).

The chain joins TRBV5-5 to TRBJ1-2, with D perhaps matching TRBD1 (5 bases). Per the germline V gene, CDR1 is SGHKS and CDR2 is YYEKEE (reference sequence). This CDR3 region has 15 residues. Trimming removed 4 bases from V and 5 bases from J, with 18 bases in between. The CDR3 loop reads CASSIRAGTAYGYTF. The CDR3 nucleotides are TGTGCCAGCAGCATACGCGCCGGGACCGCGTATGGCTACACCTTC. The full variable domain, with the rest looked up from reference TRBV5-5 and TRBJ1-2, is DAGVTQSPTHLIKTRGQQVTLRCSPISGHKSVSWYQQVLGQGPQFIFQYYEKEERGRGNFPDRFSARQFPNYSSELNVNALLLGDSALYLCASSIRAGTAYGYTFGSGTRLTVV.

J is TRBJ1-1 and V is TRBV19; 7 positions match TRBD1. CDR3 length: 16 amino acids. J lost 3 bases, V lost 4 bases, and 11 bases had no gene match. Per germline, CDR1 LNHDA and CDR2 SQIVND (reference sequence). The CDR3 protein is CASSKTGSLLDTEAFF. CDR3 sequence (DNA): TGTGCCAGTAGTAAGACAGGGTCGCTTTTGGACACTGAAGCTTTCTTT.

The chain carries TRBV11-2 and TRBJ2-5, with 12 bases that match TRBD1. The CDR3 loop spans 15 amino acids. The V gene end was trimmed by 5 bases and the J gene end by 4 bases; junction bases not matched to a gene: 5. Germline-derived CDR1 and CDR2 are SGHAT and FQNNGV. DNA of the CDR3: TGTGCCAGCAGCGAAGGGACAGGGGGCGGAGAGACCCAGTACTTC. Protein sequence: CASSEGTGGGETQYF.

There are a few counts of this clone. V is TRBV30 and J is TRBJ1-1; no definite D call. Germline assignment: CDR1 GTSNPN and CDR2 SVGIG (reference sequence). V was pared by 4 bases and J by 4 bases, with 7 bases between. CDR3 length equals 11 residues. CDR3 DNA: TGTGCCTGGACATTGAGCACTGAAGCTTTCTTT. Translated: CAWTLSTEAFF.

This rearrangement joins TRBV27 to TRBJ1-2, with D uncertain. The V gene lost 8 bases and the J gene lost 6 bases, with 4 bases spanning the gap. Germline V gene lookup returns CDR1 MNHEY and CDR2 SMNVEV (reference sequence). This CDR3 has 9 amino acids. The CDR3 is CASSNGYTF. The DNA for the CDR3 is TGTGCCAGCTCGAATGGCTACACCTTC.